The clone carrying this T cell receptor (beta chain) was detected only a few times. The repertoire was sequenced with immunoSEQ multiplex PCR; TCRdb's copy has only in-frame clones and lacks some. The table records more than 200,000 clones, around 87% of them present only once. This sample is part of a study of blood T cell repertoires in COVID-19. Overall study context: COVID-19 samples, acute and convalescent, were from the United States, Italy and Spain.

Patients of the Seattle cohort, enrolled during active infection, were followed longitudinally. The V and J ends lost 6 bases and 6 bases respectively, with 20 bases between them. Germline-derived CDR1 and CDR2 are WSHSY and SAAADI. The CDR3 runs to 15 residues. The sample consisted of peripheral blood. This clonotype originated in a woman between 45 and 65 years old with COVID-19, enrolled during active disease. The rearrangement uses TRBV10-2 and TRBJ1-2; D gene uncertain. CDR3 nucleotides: TGCGCCAGCAGGCCCTCGGGCACCTCGGGGAATGGCTACACCTTC. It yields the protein CASRPSGTSGNGYTF.